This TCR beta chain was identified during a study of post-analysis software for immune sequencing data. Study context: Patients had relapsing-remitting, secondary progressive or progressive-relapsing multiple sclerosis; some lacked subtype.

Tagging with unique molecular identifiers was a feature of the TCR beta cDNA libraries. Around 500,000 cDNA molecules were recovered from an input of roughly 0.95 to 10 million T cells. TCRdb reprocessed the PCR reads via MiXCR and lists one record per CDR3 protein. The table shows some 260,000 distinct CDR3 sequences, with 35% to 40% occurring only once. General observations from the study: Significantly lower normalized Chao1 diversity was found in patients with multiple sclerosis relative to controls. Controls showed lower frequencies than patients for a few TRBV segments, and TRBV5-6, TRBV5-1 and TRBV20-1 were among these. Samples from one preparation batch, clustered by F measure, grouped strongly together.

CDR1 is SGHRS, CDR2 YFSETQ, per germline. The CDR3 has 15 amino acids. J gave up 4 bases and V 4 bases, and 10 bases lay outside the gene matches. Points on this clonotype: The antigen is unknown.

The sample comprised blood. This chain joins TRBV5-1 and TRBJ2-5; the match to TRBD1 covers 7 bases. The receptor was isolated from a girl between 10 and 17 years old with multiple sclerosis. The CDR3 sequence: CASSLLQGVLETQYF. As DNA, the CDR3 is TGCGCCAGCAGCCTCCTCCAGGGGGTTTTAGAGACCCAGTACTTC.